These 30 T cell receptor beta chains share one sample of origin, sequenced in a study of beta chain features in type 1 diabetes. cDNA synthesis used the whole RNA isolate, giving expressed TCRB sequences. Produced via immunoSEQ multiplex PCR; TCRdb's table is partial and in-frame only. In the table there are roughly 500,000 clones, approximately 10% of which are singletons. Material: naive CD4+ T cells from blood. The receptor source for this set is a woman aged 18-29 years in good health.

This clone occurred a few times. This chain links TRBV28 with TRBJ2-7, with 7 bases matching TRBD1. The CDR3 spans 13 residues. Germline trimming cut 7 bases from V and 6 bases from J; bases unmatched to any gene: 9. Per germline, CDR1 MDHEN and CDR2 SYDVKM. CDR3 loop: CASTRDRLGEQYV. In nucleotides, the CDR3 is TGTGCCAGCACCCGGGACAGACTGGGCGAGCAGTACGTC.

The chain carries TRBV2 and TRBJ1-6, with 7 bases aligning to TRBD1. Germline V gives CDR1 SNHLY, CDR2 FYNNEI. This CDR3 contains 16 residues. The V segment lost 6 bases and the J segment 4 bases; nucleotides outside the gene matches: 9. Here the CDR3 DNA reads TGTGCCAGCAGGAATTCGCCGGGACAGTATAATTCACCCCTCCACTTT. This sequence encodes CASRNSPGQYNSPLHF.

The sample holds one count of this clone. The chain carries TRBV20-1 and TRBJ2-3; D remains unclear. In germline, CDR1 is DFQATT, CDR2 SNEGSKA (reference sequence). The CDR3 has 10 residues. CDR3 bases: TGCAGCCCTTCCACAGATACGCAGTATTTT. It encodes CSPSTDTQYF.

This clone came up a few times. The gene calls are TRBV4-3 and TRBJ2-7, with D unresolved. The CDR3 covers 17 residues. V was clipped by 1 base and J by 0 bases, with 16 bases between them. Germline V CDR1 and CDR2: LGHNA, YSLEER. For the CDR3, the DNA is TGCGCCAGCAGCCAAGCAGCGCCAGCTCAGAGCTCCTACGAGCAGTACTTC. It yields the protein CASSQAAPAQSSYEQYF.

This chain links TRBV6-6 with TRBJ2-3, with D hard to call. Germline loops: CDR1 MNHNY, CDR2 SVGAGI (reference sequence). The V gene lost 0 bases and the J gene lost 5 bases, with 6 bases spanning the gap. CDR3 size: 13 residues. DNA of the CDR3: TGTGCCAGCAGTTACTCGACGCAAGATACGCAGTATTTT. Its translation: CASSYSTQDTQYF.

A few counts support this clone. The J gene is TRBJ2-1, the V gene TRBV4-3; TRBD2 agrees at 10 bases. This CDR3 spans 15 amino acids. V shed 4 bases, J shed 6 bases, and the junction held 6 bases outside the gene matches. Germline assignment: CDR1 LGHNA and CDR2 YSLEER. The CDR3 DNA follows: TGCGCCAGCAGCCTACAACCTAGCGGGAGCAATGAGCAGTTCTTC. Translated: CASSLQPSGSNEQFF.

This clone was seen only a few times. The chain uses TRBV2 and TRBJ2-3; no clear D. V lost 7 bases and J lost 8, with 16 bases in between. The CDR3 sequence is 13 residues long. The V gene's germline CDR1 is SNHLY and CDR2 FYNNEI. This CDR3 reads CASTFDLGSTQYF. CDR3 DNA sequence: TGTGCCAGCACTTTCGACCTCGGCAGTACGCAGTATTTT.

The sample holds a few counts of this clone. The chain uses TRBV4-1 and TRBJ1-3; no clear D. Per germline, CDR1 MGHRA and CDR2 YSYEKL. The CDR3 has 15 amino acids. Trimming cost V 4 bases and J 0 bases, with 10 bases left between them. The CDR3 bases are TGCGCCAGCAGCCTAAGACACCTCTCTGGAAACACCATATATTTT. Translation: CASSLRHLSGNTIYF.

J is TRBJ1-1 and V is TRBV2; perhaps TRBD1 as D (6 bases). Germline CDR1 is SNHLY and CDR2 is FYNNEI. The CDR3 is 13 residues long. Trimming cost V 10 bases and J 4 bases, with 16 bases left between them. As DNA, the CDR3 is TGTGCCAACATATTAGAACAGGGCACTGAAGCTTTCTTT. As protein: CANILEQGTEAFF.

This clone was counted between two and nine times. The chain carries TRBV7-9 and TRBJ2-5; weak D call: TRBD2 (6 bases). Per the germline V gene, CDR1 is SEHNR and CDR2 is FQNEAQ (reference sequence). CDR3 length equals 14 residues. V was clipped by 5 bases and J by 5 bases, with 15 bases between them. The DNA for the CDR3 is TGTGCCAGCAGCCCGAACACCGGAGGGGAGACCCAGTACTTC. Translation: CASSPNTGGETQYF.

This clone has only a few counts. The genes are TRBV7-9 and TRBJ2-7, with 14 positions matching TRBD2. The CDR3 is made up of 19 amino acids. Germline loops: CDR1 SEHNR, CDR2 FQNEAQ (reference sequence). Germline trimming cut 6 bases from V and 5 bases from J; bases unmatched to any gene: 18. As DNA, the CDR3 is TGTGCCAGCAGGAAAACCGGGACTAGCGGGAGATCCGTGTCCCACGAGCAGTACTTC. Protein: CASRKTGTSGRSVSHEQYF.

The chain joins TRBV7-2 to TRBJ1-6, with D possibly TRBD1 on 5 matching bases. In germline, CDR1 is SGHTA, CDR2 FQGNSA. This CDR3 region has 16 residues. V gave up 0 bases and J gave up 9 bases, with 15 bases separating them. The CDR3 protein is CASSLAPRPGRSPLHF. CDR3 bases: TGTGCCAGCAGCTTAGCCCCTAGGCCAGGGCGTTCACCCCTCCACTTT.

The chain recombines TRBV5-4 with TRBJ2-1, with unresolved D. The CDR3 runs 16 residues. The germline CDR1 and CDR2 sequences are SGHNT and YYREEE (reference sequence). Trimming shortened V by 4 bases and J by 1 base, and 15 bases separated the two germline ends. Here the CDR3 reads CASSLSPETSYNEQFF. As DNA, the CDR3 is TGTGCCAGCAGCCTCAGCCCAGAGACGTCCTACAATGAGCAGTTCTTC.

This chain joins TRBV29-1 and TRBJ2-1; D not resolved. The V gene lost 7 bases and the J gene lost 3 bases, with 25 bases spanning the gap. This CDR3 contains 17 residues. Per the germline V gene, CDR1 is SQVTM and CDR2 is ANQGSEA. CDR3 in DNA: TGCAGCGGCCTTCCTTCCTCGTGGTCTGCGAGCTACAATGAGCAGTTCTTC. As protein: CSGLPSSWSASYNEQFF.

The CDR3 DNA sequence: TGTGCCTGGGGCAGCCTGGAGACCCAGTACTTC. It translates to CAWGSLETQYF. The chain uses TRBV30 and TRBJ2-5, with unresolved D. V lost 5 bases to trimming and J lost 5 bases, with 9 bases between them. The CDR3 covers 11 residues. Germline values: CDR1 GTSNPN, CDR2 SVGIG (reference sequence).

V gene TRBV5-1 combines with J gene TRBJ2-7, with TRBD2 matching over 9 bases. Germline CDR1 is SGHRS and CDR2 is YFSETQ. This CDR3 is built from 14 residues. The DNA for the CDR3 is TGCGCCAGCAGCTTTGGGACTAGCTCCCACGAGCAGTACGTC. This translates into CASSFGTSSHEQYV.

The chain couples TRBV29-1 to TRBJ1-1; no reliable D call. This CDR3 is 13 amino acids long. Germline loops: CDR1 SQVTM, CDR2 ANQGSEA. V was pared by 5 bases and J by 1 base, with 11 bases between. The CDR3 region is CSVLSRANTEAFF. For the CDR3, the DNA is TGCAGCGTTCTTAGTCGGGCGAACACTGAAGCTTTCTTT.

This clone was recorded a few times. J is TRBJ2-1 and V is TRBV29-1; D is ambiguous. The CDR3 has 12 residues. Trimming took 3 bases from V and 3 from J, leaving 6 bases between them. Germline CDR1 and CDR2: SQVTM and ANQGSEA. The CDR3 spells CSVEGYYNEQFF. DNA of the CDR3: TGCAGCGTTGAGGGCTACTACAATGAGCAGTTCTTC.

This chain connects TRBV19 to TRBJ1-2, with D possibly being TRBD1 (5 bases). V shed 5 bases and J shed 8 bases, with 12 bases lying between them. From germline, CDR1 is LNHDA and CDR2 SQIVND (reference sequence). The CDR3 length is 12 residues. The CDR3 reads CASSPKWGGYTF. DNA for the CDR3: TGTGCCAGTAGTCCGAAGTGGGGCGGCTACACCTTC.

The chain combines TRBV18 with TRBJ2-1; a possible D gene is TRBD2 (6 bases). Trimming took off 4 bases at V and 7 bases at J, with 8 bases between the two ends. This CDR3 contains 12 residues. The germline CDR1 and CDR2 sequences are KGHSH and LQKENI. This CDR3 is CASSRDLNEQFF. CDR3 bases: TGTGCCAGCTCACGGGACTTGAATGAGCAGTTCTTC.

This clone was observed a handful of times. The J gene is TRBJ1-1, the V gene TRBV7-9; TRBD1 is a possible D gene (5 bases). Trimming cost V 4 bases and J 4 bases, with 10 bases left between them. The CDR3 loop spans 13 amino acids. CDR1 SEHNR and CDR2 FQNEAQ come from the germline V gene (reference sequence). The CDR3 DNA is TGTGCCAGCAGCTCCCAGGGCGGCACTGAAGCTTTCTTT. As protein: CASSSQGGTEAFF.

This clone was counted between two and nine times. This rearrangement joins TRBV7-6 to TRBJ2-5; no clear D gene. V shed 1 base and J shed 9 bases, with 12 bases lying between them. The CDR3 extends over 13 amino acids. CDR1 and CDR2 from the germline V gene are SGHVS and FNYEAQ. The CDR3 DNA follows: TGTGCCAGCAGCTTAGGCGAAGTTACGGCCCAGTACTTC. Its translation is CASSLGEVTAQYF.

This clone was seen more than once but under ten times. At the DNA level, this CDR3 is encoded by other sequences in the same sample as well. This chain connects TRBV5-1 to TRBJ2-5, with D possibly matching TRBD1 (6 bases). Germline assignment: CDR1 SGHRS and CDR2 YFSETQ. The V end lost 3 bases, the J end lost 5 bases, and 20 bases lay between the germline ends. The CDR3 runs to 16 residues. The CDR3 region is CASSSHGQGRGETQYF. DNA of the CDR3: TGCGCCAGCAGCTCCCATGGGCAGGGGCGAGGGGAGACCCAGTACTTC.

This clone was seen a few times. The chain is built from TRBV7-9 and TRBJ1-4; D call uncertain. Germline CDR1 and CDR2: SEHNR and FQNEAQ (reference sequence). The CDR3 has 13 amino acids. Trimming pared 5 bases from V and 7 bases from J, leaving 11 bases between. The DNA of the CDR3 is TGTGCCAGCAGCCCTGGATTACTTGAAAAACTGTTTTTT. Encoded protein: CASSPGLLEKLFF. The full variable domain, with the rest looked up from reference TRBV7-9 and TRBJ1-4, is DTGVSQNPRHKITKRGQNVTFRCDPISEHNRLYWYRQTLGQGPEFLTYFQNEAQLEKSRLLSDRFSAERPKGSFSTLEIQRTEQGDSAMYLCASSPGLLEKLFFGSGTQLSVL.

V usage is TRBV11-2 and J usage is TRBJ2-7; 8 positions match TRBD1. The CDR3 extends over 16 amino acids. CDR1 is SGHAT and CDR2 is FQNNGV in the germline V gene. Trimming removed 5 bases from V and 2 bases from J; junction bases left unmatched: 11. The CDR3 here is CASSAQRQGNTYEQYF. CDR3 nucleotides: TGTGCCAGCAGCGCCCAGCGACAGGGGAACACCTACGAGCAGTACTTC.

The chain joins TRBV2 to TRBJ1-1; a weak D match, TRBD1 (5 bases). Germline-derived CDR1 and CDR2 are SNHLY and FYNNEI. The CDR3 is 14 amino acids. V was pared by 4 bases and J by 0 bases, with 9 bases between. The CDR3 coding sequence is TGTGCCAGCAGTGCCCAGGGCCTGAACACTGAAGCTTTCTTT. Translation: CASSAQGLNTEAFF.

The chain employs TRBV4-2 and TRBJ2-2; D call uncertain. Trimming cost V 2 bases and J 7 bases, with 14 bases left between them. In germline, CDR1 is LGHNA, CDR2 YNFKEQ. This CDR3 spans 15 amino acids. The CDR3 loop reads CASSQSPWVVGELFF. The CDR3 DNA reads TGTGCCAGCAGCCAATCCCCATGGGTCGTCGGGGAGCTGTTTTTT.

The chain links TRBV25-1 to TRBJ2-7; perhaps TRBD2 as D (6 bases). The CDR3 is made up of 14 amino acids. V was pared by 6 bases and J by 5 bases, with 17 bases between. Germline V CDR1 and CDR2: MGHDK, SYGVNS. The CDR3 nucleotides read TGTGCCAGCAGGGACTGGGGAGGATCGGACGAGCAGTACTTC. Protein product: CASRDWGGSDEQYF.

This clone was observed once. The rearrangement links TRBV5-1 to TRBJ2-7; TRBD1 is a possible D gene (6 bases). V was cut by 5 bases and J by 5 bases, with 17 bases left in between. The CDR3 runs 14 residues. Germline V gene sequence: CDR1 SGHRS, CDR2 YFSETQ. Here the CDR3 reads CASSTGTPPDEQYF. DNA for the CDR3: TGCGCCAGCAGTACCGGGACACCACCCGACGAGCAGTACTTC. The variable domain in full, completed from reference TRBV5-1 and TRBJ2-7, reads KAGVTQTPRYLIKTRGQQVTLSCSPISGHRSVSWYQQTPGQGLQFLFEYFSETQRNKGNFPGRFSGRQFSNSRSEMNVSTLELGDSALYLCASSTGTPPDEQYFGPGTRLTVT.

A few counts support this clone. This chain links TRBV27 with TRBJ2-7; TRBD1 aligns across 7 bases. CDR3 length equals 14 residues. Trimming took 4 bases from V and 3 from J; bases not matched to a gene: 6. Germline V gene sequence: CDR1 MNHEY, CDR2 SMNVEV (reference sequence). The CDR3 protein is CASSSPGQYYEQYV. DNA for the CDR3: TGTGCCAGCAGTTCGCCGGGACAGTACTACGAGCAGTACGTC.